The clone carrying this TCR beta chain showed up just once. V lost 6 bases to trimming and J lost 4 bases; unmatched junction nucleotides: 4. Germline assignment: CDR1 MNHEY and CDR2 SVGAGI. The CDR3 is made up of 14 amino acids. This specimen comes from a study of control samples from healthy donors and cancer patients. Sequenced by immunoSEQ multiplex PCR; TCRdb stores in-frame clones only, minus some. This sample yields 75,000 to 90,000 clones, of which approximately 89% are seen a single time; around 20% belongs to the top ten. The chain uses TRBV6-5 and TRBJ1-3, with 9 positions matching TRBD1. This TCR came from a man younger than 40 in good health. The source material was blood. The CDR3 region has the DNA TGTGCCAGCAGCCGAGGGACAGGGGGAAACACCATATATTTT. The encoded protein is CASSRGTGGNTIYF.